The 7 T cell receptor beta chains listed next were all sequenced from one sample in a study of blood T cell repertoires in COVID-19 (TCRdb year 2020). The library was prepared using the immunoSEQ multiplex PCR assay. TCRdb stores this immuneACCESS table with in-frame sequences only. Part of the clones is absent; in the studies checked, under half of the shortfall reflects unresolved V genes, and no reason is known for the rest. The sample table records about 21,000 clones; 84% of these occur just once. The ten biggest clones cover 3.2% of the sample. Material for sequencing was peripheral blood. The source is a man between 35 and 55 years old with acute or convalescent COVID-19.

The rearrangement uses TRBV6-5 and TRBJ1-3; no clear D gene. With 9 bases removed from V and 0 bases from J, the gap between germline ends came to 9 bases. The CDR3 has 13 amino acids. CDR1 is MNHEY, CDR2 SVGAGI, per germline. The CDR3 protein is CASTAFSGNTIYF. The CDR3 DNA is TGTGCCAGTACAGCTTTCTCTGGAAACACCATATATTTT.

The chain employs TRBV27 and TRBJ2-7; 10 bases are a match to TRBD1. The V gene's germline CDR1 is MNHEY and CDR2 SMNVEV (reference sequence). The CDR3 sequence is 15 residues long. Trimming took 6 bases from V and 0 from J; bases not matched to a gene: 5. The CDR3 bases are TGTGCCAGCAGAGGGACAGGGGAAAACTCCTACGAGCAGTACTTC. This encodes CASRGTGENSYEQYF.

The chain joins TRBV14 to TRBJ1-6; TRBD1 matches at 7 bases. Germline CDR1 SGHDN, CDR2 FVKESK. CDR3 length: 13 residues. With V trimmed by 8 bases and J by 10 bases, 8 bases remained unmatched. CDR3 bases: TGTGCCAGCCGACAGGGTCCGGAATCACCCCTCCACTTT. Its translation is CASRQGPESPLHF. Full variable domain (outside the CDR3, taken from reference TRBV14 and TRBJ1-6): EAGVTQFPSHSVIEKGQTVTLRCDPISGHDNLYWYRRVMGKEIKFLLHFVKESKQDESGMPNNRFLAERTGGTYSTLKVQPAELEDSGVYFCASRQGPESPLHFGNGTRLTVT.

The chain carries TRBV5-4 and TRBJ1-4, with TRBD1 matching 7 bases. After removal of 4 bases from V and 10 bases from J, the junction contained 10 bases not matched to a gene. CDR3 size: 14 residues. Germline-derived CDR1 and CDR2 are SGHNT and YYREEE (reference sequence). CDR3 nucleotides: TGTGCCAGCAGCCCCGACAGGGCCCAGGGAAAACTGTTTTTT. It specifies CASSPDRAQGKLFF.

For the CDR3, the DNA is TGTGCCAGCAGCTTGAACAGGGGGGATTGGAACACTGAAGCTTTCTTT. This sequence encodes CASSLNRGDWNTEAFF. V usage is TRBV5-6 and J usage is TRBJ1-1, with 8 bases that match TRBD1. This CDR3 comprises 16 residues. CDR1 SGHDT and CDR2 YYEEEE come from the germline V gene. V gave up 1 base and J gave up 1 base; unmatched junction bases: 6. The whole variable domain, filled in from reference TRBV5-6 and TRBJ1-1, reads DAGVTQSPTHLIKTRGQQVTLRCSPKSGHDTVSWYQQALGQGPQFIFQYYEEEERQRGNFPDRFSGHQFPNYSSELNVNALLLGDSALYLCASSLNRGDWNTEAFFGQGTRLTVV.

There are a few counts of this clone. The gene calls are TRBV7-9 and TRBJ2-5; D possibly corresponds to TRBD1 (6 bases). Germline lookup yields CDR1 SEHNR and CDR2 FQNEAQ (reference sequence). The CDR3 is 14 residues long. The ends were cut back, 5 bases at V and 5 bases at J, with 15 bases in the middle. The CDR3 region has the DNA TGTGCCAGCAGCGGGGACATATGGGAGGAGACCCAGTACTTC. It specifies CASSGDIWEETQYF.

The gene calls are TRBV6-5 and TRBJ1-5, with 7 bases matching TRBD1. After removal of 4 bases from V and 0 bases from J, the junction contained 3 bases not matched to a gene. There are 15 residues in the CDR3. The V gene's germline CDR1 is MNHEY and CDR2 SVGAGI. Here the CDR3 DNA reads TGTGCCAGCAGTTCACAGGGGCTTAGCAATCAGCCCCAGCATTTT. Residues: CASSSQGLSNQPQHF.